This T cell receptor beta chain was identified in a study of blood T cell repertoires in COVID-19. This CDR3 contains 15 residues. Germline-derived CDR1 and CDR2 are MNHNS and SASEGT. V lost 2 bases and J lost 2; bases outside the gene matches: 3. Assay: immunoSEQ multiplex PCR; the TCRdb copy retains only in-frame clones and omits some. The data contain about 240,000 clones, more than 80% of them singletons. The sequencing input was peripheral blood. This rearrangement joins TRBV6-1 to TRBJ1-5; 7 bases are a match to TRBD1. This TCR came from an elderly woman with COVID-19, enrolled during active disease. CDR3 amino acids: CASSELRGGNQPQHF. The CDR3, as DNA: TGTGCCAGCAGTGAACTCAGGGGGGGCAATCAGCCCCAGCATTTT.